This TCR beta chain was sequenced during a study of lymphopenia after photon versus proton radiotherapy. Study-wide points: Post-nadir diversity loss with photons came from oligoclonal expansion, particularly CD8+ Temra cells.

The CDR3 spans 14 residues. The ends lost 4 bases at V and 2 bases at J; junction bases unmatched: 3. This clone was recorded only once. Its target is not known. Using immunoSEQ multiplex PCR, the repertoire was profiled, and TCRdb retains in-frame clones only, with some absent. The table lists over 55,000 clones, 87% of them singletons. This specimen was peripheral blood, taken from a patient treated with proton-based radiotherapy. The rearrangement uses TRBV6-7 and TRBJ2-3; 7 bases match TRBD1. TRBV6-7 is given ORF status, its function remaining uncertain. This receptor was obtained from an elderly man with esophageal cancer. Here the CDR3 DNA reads TGTGCCAGCAGTTCACAGGGGACCACAGATACGCAGTATTTT. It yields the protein CASSSQGTTDTQYF.